The rows below give T cell receptor beta chains drawn from one sample of a study of T cells in Graves' hyperthyroidism and ophthalmopathy. TCRdb reprocessed the multiplex PCR reads with MiXCR, giving one entry per CDR3 protein. The data show hundreds of thousands of distinct CDR3 sequences, with roughly 40% seen just once and approximately 8.7% held by the top ten. The sequenced sample consisted of blood. The source of these receptors is a man aged 18 to 29 with Graves' hyperthyroidism. Both conserved end residues are part of each CDR3. Fields, in order: V gene, D gene, J gene, clone size, CDR3 protein, CDR3 DNA. A D gene is named only where the DNA matches it firmly. Clone size is shown for a subset of rows, as once, few, many or a class of expanded clone.

TRBV29-1	NA	TRBJ2-5	many	CSVWESSSETQYF	TGCAGCGTCTGGGAGTCCTCCTCAGAGACCCAGTACTTC
TRBV20-1	TRBD1	TRBJ2-7	NA	CSASPQGTGTTYEQYF	TGCAGTGCCAGCCCACAAGGGACAGGGACCACCTACGAGCAGTACTTC
TRBV20-1	NA	TRBJ1-1	many	CSARRLTEAFF	TGCAGTGCTAGGCGCCTGACTGAAGCTTTCTTT
TRBV20-1	NA	TRBJ2-7	few	CSPRGGSSYEQYF	TGCAGTCCTAGGGGAGGCAGCTCCTACGAGCAGTACTTC
TRBV25-1	TRBD1	TRBJ2-7	NA	CASSERQGQVFCEQYF	TGTGCCAGCAGTGAGAGACAGGGTCAAGTTTTCTGCGAGCAGTACTTC
TRBV12-3/TRBV12-4	NA	TRBJ2-7	once	CASSTDFSEGGTYEQYF	TGTGCCAGCAGTACCGACTTTTCGGAGGGGGGGACCTACGAGCAGTACTTC
TRBV7-2	TRBD2	TRBJ2-7	NA	CASSSDWTSGVPYEQYF	TGTGCCAGCAGCTCGGACTGGACTAGCGGGGTCCCCTACGAGCAGTACTTC
TRBV2	NA	TRBJ1-2	NA	CASMGREYGYTF	TGTGCCAGCATGGGCAGGGAGTATGGCTACACCTTC
TRBV27	NA	TRBJ2-7	few	CASSSSTEAYEQYF	TGTGCCAGCAGTTCGTCGACGGAAGCCTACGAGCAGTACTTC
TRBV20-1	NA	TRBJ1-1	few	CSAREGGFTEAFF	TGCAGTGCTAGAGAGGGTGGGTTCACTGAAGCTTTCTTT
TRBV10-3	TRBD2	TRBJ2-5	many	CAISELAGHQETQYF	TGTGCCATCAGTGAACTAGCGGGGCACCAAGAGACCCAGTACTTC
TRBV7-9	NA	TRBJ1-2	few	CASSSPDRPSNYGYTF	TGTGCCAGCAGCTCACCCGACAGGCCGTCTAACTATGGCTACACCTTC
TRBV12-3/TRBV12-4	TRBD2	TRBJ2-7	NA	CASSSSGGPSGEQYF	TGTGCCAGCAGTTCTAGCGGGGGGCCTTCGGGCGAGCAGTACTTC
TRBV4-3	NA	TRBJ1-1	few	CASSQDLVPSAFF	TGCGCCAGCAGCCAAGATCTGGTCCCGTCGGCTTTCTTT
TRBV10-3	TRBD1	TRBJ1-1	many	CAISRQGVETEAFF	TGTGCCATCAGCCGACAGGGTGTGGAAACTGAAGCTTTCTTT
TRBV9	NA	TRBJ2-2	many	CASSGADTGELFF	TGTGCCAGCAGCGGGGCGGACACCGGGGAGCTGTTTTTT
TRBV6-5	NA	TRBJ1-2	NA	CANSESRHGYTF	TGTGCCAACAGTGAAAGTCGGCATGGCTACACCTTC
TRBV20-1	TRBD1	TRBJ1-4	NA	CSARESGTGVEKLFF	TGCAGTGCTAGAGAATCCGGGACAGGGGTTGAAAAACTGTTTTTT
TRBV7-2	NA	TRBJ1-6	many	CASSLDGGGSPLHF	TGTGCCAGCAGCTTAGACGGGGGCGGTTCACCCCTCCACTTT
TRBV10-3	NA	TRBJ1-5	NA	CASGRPYSNQPQHF	TGTGCCAGCGGTCGGCCGTATAGCAATCAGCCCCAGCATTTT
TRBV24-1	NA	TRBJ1-5	many	CATSDPSQEGQPQHF	TGTGCCACCAGTGACCCCAGTCAGGAGGGTCAGCCCCAGCATTTT
TRBV6-5	NA	TRBJ2-7	few	CASSYSGTNEQYF	TGTGCCAGCAGTTACTCCGGGACAAACGAGCAGTACTTC
TRBV10-3	TRBD1	TRBJ2-5	many	CAISETGEETQYF	TGTGCCATCAGTGAGACAGGGGAAGAGACCCAGTACTTC
TRBV6-5	TRBD1	TRBJ1-2	few	CASWDSANYGYTF	TGTGCCAGCTGGGACAGTGCGAACTATGGCTACACCTTC
TRBV5-1	NA	TRBJ2-6	NA	CASTQGGSGADVLTF	TGCGCCAGCACCCAAGGAGGGTCTGGGGCCGACGTCCTGACTTTC
TRBV2	NA	TRBJ2-2	NA	CASRTVTGTGELFF	TGTGCCAGCAGGACAGTAACGGGCACCGGGGAGCTGTTTTTT
TRBV20-1	NA	TRBJ1-1	many	CSARRQAMNTEAFF	TGCAGTGCTAGGCGGCAGGCCATGAACACTGAAGCTTTCTTT
TRBV15	TRBD1	TRBJ1-2	once	CATSRRQGSDYGYTF	TGTGCCACCAGCAGGAGACAGGGGAGTGACTATGGCTACACCTTC
TRBV2	NA	TRBJ2-5	NA	CASSKGDLTEGETQYF	TGTGCCAGCAGTAAAGGGGACCTCACGGAGGGCGAGACCCAGTACTTC
TRBV3-1	NA	TRBJ1-6	NA	CASSQEAGDNSPHHF	TGTGCCAGCAGCCAAGAGGCAGGGGATAATTCACCCCACCACTTT
TRBV5-4	NA	TRBJ2-2	few	CASSPGTPGTGELFF	TGTGCCAGCAGCCCAGGGACACCGGGCACCGGGGAGCTGTTTTTT
TRBV15	NA	TRBJ1-6	many	CATSEDRNSPLHF	TGTGCCACCAGTGAGGACAGAAATTCACCCCTCCACTTT
TRBV29-1	NA	TRBJ1-5	many	CSVTDGPYSNQPQHF	TGCAGCGTCACTGACGGGCCTTATAGCAATCAGCCCCAGCATTTT
TRBV6-5	NA	TRBJ2-7	NA	CASSYARQGYEQYF	TGTGCCAGCAGTTACGCGCGTCAGGGGTACGAGCAGTACTTC
TRBV7-8	TRBD1	TRBJ2-2	many	CASSFLDRLNTGELFF	TGTGCCAGCAGCTTTTTGGACAGGCTGAACACCGGGGAGCTGTTTTTT
TRBV29-1	NA	TRBJ2-2	NA	CSVSLGGLGELFF	TGCAGCGTTTCTTTGGGGGGCCTCGGGGAGCTGTTTTTT
TRBV20-1	NA	TRBJ2-7	few	CSAERTDSYEQYF	TGCAGTGCTGAAAGGACGGACTCCTACGAGCAGTACTTC
TRBV7-9	NA	TRBJ2-5	NA	CASSVPKEETQHF	TGTGCCAGCAGCGTCCCTAAAGAAGAGACCCAGCACTTC
TRBV20-1	NA	TRBJ1-5	NA	CSARATGPNQPQHF	TGCAGTGCTAGAGCGACAGGCCCCAATCAGCCCCAGCATTTT
TRBV19	TRBD1	TRBJ1-1	NA	CASSASTGKHPNSEAFF	TGTGCCAGTAGTGCCTCGACAGGGAAGCATCCAAACTCTGAAGCTTTCTTT
TRBV19	NA	TRBJ1-5	many	CASSISGFDQPQHF	TGTGCCAGTAGTATATCAGGGTTCGATCAGCCCCAGCATTTT
TRBV19	TRBD1	TRBJ1-5	once	CASGTGRGPNQPQHF	TGTGCCAGCGGGACAGGGAGGGGGCCAAATCAGCCCCAGCATTTT
TRBV7-3	NA	TRBJ1-4	NA	CASSSRKDTEKLFF	TGTGCCAGCAGCTCGCGGAAGGACACTGAAAAACTGTTTTTT
TRBV2	TRBD1	TRBJ2-2	NA	CASSAGTGGLTGELFF	TGTGCCAGCAGTGCCGGGACAGGGGGTCTCACCGGGGAGCTGTTTTTT
TRBV7-2	NA	TRBJ2-5	many	CASSSAVQETQYF	TGTGCCAGCAGCTCCGCGGTACAAGAGACCCAGTACTTC
TRBV12-3/TRBV12-4	NA	TRBJ2-5	NA	CASSFPRGRGETQYF	TGTGCCAGCAGCTTCCCGAGAGGGCGAGGGGAGACCCAGTACTTC
TRBV14	NA	TRBJ1-1	NA	CASSLWFGDETFF	TGTGCCAGCAGCCTTTGGTTCGGGGACGAAACTTTCTTT
TRBV7-3	NA	TRBJ1-4	NA	CASSLWATNEKLFF	TGTGCCAGCAGCTTATGGGCAACTAATGAAAAACTGTTTTTT
TRBV7-3	NA	TRBJ1-6	many	CASSLEGSGGSPLHF	TGTGCCAGCAGCTTAGAAGGGTCCGGCGGTTCACCCCTCCACTTT
TRBV5-1	NA	TRBJ1-6	NA	CASSLGAINSPLHF	TGCGCCAGCAGCTTGGGAGCGATTAATTCACCCCTCCACTTT
TRBV29-1	NA	TRBJ1-2	NA	CSVLETGTYGYTF	TGCAGCGTTCTAGAGACAGGAACCTATGGCTACACCTTC